Included here is one TCR beta chain sequence, with context. Trimming removed 0 bases from V and 6 bases from J; junction bases left unmatched: 6. The CDR3 length is 16 residues. Germline values: CDR1 SGDLS, CDR2 YYNGEE. PCR used 60 Vbeta primers and 13 Jbeta primers. Measured with immunoSEQ multiplex PCR; TCRdb has only the in-frame clones, and not every one. The sample shows 150,000 or so clones, 75% to 80% of them seen only once. The record originates from a study of cytomegalovirus exposure and HLA in healthy donors. The V and J genes are TRBV9 and TRBJ2-2; TRBD2 matches at 9 bases. This TCR came from a man between 40 and 49 years old in good health and CMV-seropositive. The sample comprised PBMCs. CDR3 nucleotide sequence: TGTGCCAGCAGCGTAGGAGGTAGCGGGAGAGCCGGGGAGCTGTTTTTT. Its protein is CASSVGGSGRAGELFF.